Shown below are 28 T cell receptor beta chains from a single sample sequenced in a study of graft-versus-host responses after intestinal transplantation. Intraepithelial lymphocytes and lamina propria lymphocytes were released through processing of graft tissue. Sequencing used immunoSEQ multiplex PCR; TCRdb keeps in-frame clones, though not all of them. The table records tens of thousands of clones, roughly nine tenths of them present only once. The sequenced sample was ileum tissue, obtained less than 400 days after transplant. All receptors derive from a human patient who received an intestinal transplant, so some T cells may come from the graft donor.

This chain's CDR3 is CASSWGPNTGELFF. For the CDR3, the DNA is TGTGCCAGTAGTTGGGGGCCAAACACCGGGGAGCTGTTTTTT. The rearrangement uses TRBV19 and TRBJ2-2, with D possibly being TRBD1 (6 bases). There are 14 residues in the CDR3. Germline V gene data show CDR1 as LNHDA and CDR2 as SQIVND (reference sequence). V was trimmed by 5 bases and J by 2 bases, leaving 9 bases between them.

The chain employs TRBV6-5 and TRBJ1-1; D is ambiguous. The CDR3 is 14 residues long. With 0 bases removed from V and 8 bases from J, the gap between germline ends came to 13 bases. Germline CDR1 is MNHEY and CDR2 is SVGAGI. CDR3 nucleotides: TGTGCCAGCAGTTACTCGAACGTGGTGGGGGAAGCTTTCTTT. This encodes CASSYSNVVGEAFF.

The chain uses TRBV11-2 and TRBJ2-7; D possibly corresponds to TRBD1 (5 bases). V gave up 0 bases and J gave up 5 bases, with 8 bases separating them. From germline, CDR1 is SGHAT and CDR2 FQNNGV. This CDR3 contains 13 residues. The CDR3 nucleotides are TGTGCCAGCAGCTTAGATTCGACAGACGAGCAGTACTTC. Protein sequence: CASSLDSTDEQYF.

This clone was observed once. The chain couples TRBV9 to TRBJ2-3, with D maybe TRBD2 (5 bases). Germline CDR1 SGDLS, CDR2 YYNGEE. Trimming left V 0 bases short and J 0 bases short, with 5 bases between. CDR3 size: 14 residues. This chain's CDR3 is CASSVGESTDTQYF. In DNA form, the CDR3 reads TGTGCCAGCAGCGTAGGGGAGAGCACAGATACGCAGTATTTT. The full variable domain, its missing parts supplied by reference TRBV9 and TRBJ2-3, is DSGVTQTPKHLITATGQRVTLRCSPRSGDLSVYWYQQSLDQGLQFLIQYYNGEERAKGNILERFSAQQFPDLHSELNLSSLELGDSALYFCASSVGESTDTQYFGPGTRLTVL.

This chain joins TRBV2 and TRBJ2-5; D is ambiguous. Germline lookup yields CDR1 SNHLY and CDR2 FYNNEI. CDR3 size: 14 residues. Trimming removed 7 bases from V and 3 bases from J, with 15 bases in between. The CDR3 protein is CASNRLGPKETQYF. The CDR3 nucleotides are TGTGCCAGCAATAGGTTAGGGCCCAAAGAGACCCAGTACTTC.

The chain uses TRBV6-5 and TRBJ1-5; possible D gene TRBD1, 6 bases. This CDR3 has 12 amino acids. Germline CDR1 is MNHEY and CDR2 is SVGAGI. Trimming took 7 bases from V and 6 from J, leaving 10 bases between them. The CDR3 spells CASKGGGQPQHF. DNA for the CDR3: TGTGCCAGCAAAGGGGGGGGTCAGCCCCAGCATTTT.

The genes are TRBV11-2 and TRBJ2-5, with D tentatively TRBD1 (6 bases). The CDR3 has 14 residues. CDR1 SGHAT and CDR2 FQNNGV come from the germline V gene. Trimming pared 0 bases from V and 4 bases from J, leaving 9 bases between. In DNA, the CDR3 is TGTGCCAGCAGCTTAGATGGGGGCCGAGAGACCCAGTACTTC. Translating gives CASSLDGGRETQYF.

V usage is TRBV18 and J usage is TRBJ2-4; D is unresolved. V lost 6 bases and J lost 0, with 12 bases in between. This CDR3 has 15 residues. CDR1 is KGHSH and CDR2 is LQKENI in the germline V gene. CDR3 in amino acids: CASSDSPLAKNIQYF. The DNA for the CDR3 is TGTGCCAGCTCCGACTCGCCCCTAGCCAAAAACATTCAGTACTTC. The whole variable domain, remainder taken from reference TRBV18 and TRBJ2-4, is NAGVMQNPRHLVRRRGQEARLRCSPMKGHSHVYWYRQLPEEGLKFMVYLQKENIIDESGMPKERFSAEFPKEGPSILRIQQVVRGDSAAYFCASSDSPLAKNIQYFGAGTRLSVL.

A single count supports this clone. The chain recombines TRBV2 with TRBJ2-6; 13 nucleotides agree with TRBD2. Germline lookup yields CDR1 SNHLY and CDR2 FYNNEI. Losses at the gene ends were 7 bases for V and 3 bases for J; bases not matched to a gene: 3. The length of the CDR3 is 16 residues. In DNA form, the CDR3 reads TGTGCCAGCACGACTAGCGGGGGGAGTGGGGCCAACGTCCTGACTTTC. Protein: CASTTSGGSGANVLTF.

This clone occurred a few times. The chain uses TRBV2 and TRBJ2-7; D not certain. This CDR3 is built from 12 residues. The V end was cut by 3 bases, the J end by 2 bases, with 5 bases between. Germline assignment: CDR1 SNHLY and CDR2 FYNNEI. CDR3 in amino acids: CASSDRAYEQYF. The CDR3 coding sequence is TGTGCCAGCAGTGATAGGGCCTACGAGCAGTACTTC.

This sequence joins TRBV6-5 and TRBJ2-4; no clear D. Germline V gives CDR1 MNHEY, CDR2 SVGAGI. This CDR3 contains 15 residues. The ends were cut back, 2 bases at V and 8 bases at J, with 16 bases in the middle. The CDR3 loop reads CASSYGSGVKDIQYF. Written as DNA, the CDR3 is TGTGCCAGCAGTTACGGGTCTGGGGTAAAAGACATTCAGTACTTC.

The genes are TRBV15 and TRBJ1-6; perhaps TRBD1 as D (6 bases). V was pared by 6 bases and J by 7 bases, with 10 bases between. This CDR3 comprises 13 residues. Germline values: CDR1 LNHNV, CDR2 YYDKDF (reference sequence). The CDR3: CATRRTANSPLHF. For the CDR3, the DNA is TGTGCCACCAGACGGACAGCCAATTCACCCCTCCACTTT.

This rearrangement joins TRBV10-3 to TRBJ1-1; 7 bases agree with TRBD1. The J segment lost 5 bases and the V segment lost 3 bases, leaving 6 bases of the junction unmatched. Germline CDR1 reads ENHRY; CDR2 reads SYGVKD. The CDR3 contains 14 residues. CDR3: CAISDVGGETEAFF. Here the CDR3 DNA reads TGTGCCATCAGTGATGTAGGGGGCGAAACTGAAGCTTTCTTT.

The genes are TRBV7-3 and TRBJ2-6, with D possibly TRBD1 on 5 matching bases. This CDR3 spans 18 amino acids. Germline assignment: CDR1 SGHTA and CDR2 FQGTGA. V lost 3 bases to trimming and J lost 0 bases, with 15 bases between them. The CDR3 sequence is CASSFDSSLNSGANVLTF. The CDR3 DNA reads TGTGCCAGCAGCTTCGACAGCTCGCTAAACTCTGGGGCCAACGTCCTGACTTTC.

This chain links TRBV29-1 with TRBJ2-5; 9 bases match TRBD2. The end of the DNA aligns better with TRBJ2-7, so the J call may be wrong. Per germline, CDR1 SQVTM and CDR2 ANQGSEA. This CDR3 has 14 residues. The CDR3 DNA follows: TGCAGCGTTGGAGGGACTAGCCGCTCCTACGAGCAGTACTTC. Its protein product is CSVGGTSRSYEQYF.

This clone came up a few times. The rearrangement uses TRBV10-2 and TRBJ2-7, with a weak D call TRBD1 (6 bases). In germline, CDR1 is WSHSY, CDR2 SAAADI. The V end lost 6 bases, the J end lost 3 bases, and 18 bases lay between the germline ends. The CDR3 length is 15 residues. The CDR3 spells CASRTGEVVNYEQYF. CDR3 DNA: TGCGCCAGCAGGACAGGAGAGGTGGTGAACTACGAGCAGTACTTC.

This clone was counted a few times. V usage is TRBV10-3 and J usage is TRBJ1-2; unclear D gene. This CDR3 is 12 amino acids long. CDR1 and CDR2 (germline): ENHRY, SYGVKD. The V end lost 7 bases, the J end lost 0 bases, and 6 bases lay between the germline ends. The CDR3 DNA follows: TGTGCCATCAATACAGCTAACTATGGCTACACCTTC. It is translated as CAINTANYGYTF.

The chain uses TRBV4-1 and TRBJ2-7, with D tentatively TRBD1 or TRBD2 (6 bases each). The V gene lost 1 base and the J gene lost 3 bases, with 16 bases spanning the gap. CDR3 length: 16 residues. Germline CDR1 reads MGHRA; CDR2 reads YSYEKL. CDR3 residues: CASSQAGGQNLYEQYF. The CDR3 nucleotides read TGCGCCAGCAGCCAAGCCGGGGGCCAAAACCTCTACGAGCAGTACTTC.

This clone has only one observation. The chain employs TRBV5-4 and TRBJ2-5; TRBD2 matches at 10 bases. The CDR3 length is 17 residues. The trim removed 0 bases at V and 4 bases at J, leaving 9 bases unmatched. Germline V gene lookup returns CDR1 SGHNT and CDR2 YYREEE (reference sequence). Here the CDR3 reads CASSLEAKRGGGETQYF. The CDR3 region has the DNA TGTGCCAGCAGCTTGGAAGCTAAGCGGGGGGGCGGAGAGACCCAGTACTTC.

This clone was counted only a few times. The gene calls are TRBV6-1 and TRBJ1-1; D unresolved. Germline V CDR1 and CDR2: MNHNS, SASEGT. The CDR3 loop spans 13 amino acids. Trimming pared 3 bases from V and 2 bases from J, leaving 7 bases between. As DNA, the CDR3 is TGTGCCAGCAGTGACCCTCCCAACACTGAAGCTTTCTTT. The encoded protein is CASSDPPNTEAFF.

The rearrangement links TRBV2 to TRBJ2-2; 7 bases map to TRBD2. Unmatched junction bases numbered 2, after V lost 6 bases and J lost 1 base. The length of the CDR3 is 14 residues. Germline values: CDR1 SNHLY, CDR2 FYNNEI. The CDR3, as DNA: TGTGCCAGCAGAGAGCGGGGGAACACCGGGGAGCTGTTTTTT. Residues: CASRERGNTGELFF. The full variable domain, rest sourced from reference TRBV2 and TRBJ2-2, is EPEVTQTPSHQVTQMGQEVILRCVPISNHLYFYWYRQILGQKVEFLVSFYNNEISEKSEIFDDQFSVERPDGSNFTLKIRSTKLEDSAMYFCASRERGNTGELFFGEGSRLTVL.

The V call is TRBV4-1, the J call TRBJ2-2; the match to TRBD1 covers 10 bases. Per the germline V gene, CDR1 is MGHRA and CDR2 is YSYEKL. Trimming took 4 bases from V and 5 from J; bases not matched to a gene: 7. The CDR3 is 16 amino acids. The CDR3 loop is CASSLGQGGNTGELFF. The CDR3 DNA reads as TGCGCCAGCAGCCTCGGACAGGGGGGTAATACCGGGGAGCTGTTTTTT.

This chain uses TRBV5-1 with TRBJ2-7; D remains unclear. V lost 5 bases, J lost 4 bases, and 19 bases lay in between. The CDR3 length is 15 residues. Germline-derived CDR1 and CDR2 are SGHRS and YFSETQ. The CDR3 protein is CASRFTDRPLYEQYF. CDR3 in DNA: TGCGCCAGCAGATTCACAGACCGACCCCTATACGAGCAGTACTTC.

V and J are TRBV11-2 and TRBJ1-6; the D is unclear. V was clipped by 0 bases and J by 5 bases, with 5 bases between them. This CDR3 contains 14 residues. Germline CDR1 and CDR2: SGHAT and FQNNGV. The CDR3 region is CASSLEANNSPLHF. The DNA of the CDR3 is TGTGCCAGCAGCTTAGAAGCGAATAATTCACCCCTCCACTTT.

This clone was detected once. The chain links TRBV7-2 to TRBJ2-7; 8 positions match TRBD2. The CDR3 is made up of 16 amino acids. Germline V gene sequence: CDR1 SGHTA, CDR2 FQGNSA. Unmatched junction bases numbered 11, after V lost 1 base and J lost 6 bases. CDR3 DNA: TGTGCCAGCAGCTTAGGGTCTGCGGGGGGAACGGTCGAGCAGTACTTC. Protein product: CASSLGSAGGTVEQYF.

V usage is TRBV14 and J usage is TRBJ1-3; D perhaps matches TRBD1 (5 bases). Between the trimmed V and J ends, which lost 4 bases and 1 base, there was a span of 14 bases. Germline loops: CDR1 SGHDN, CDR2 FVKESK. The CDR3 contains 16 residues. The CDR3 reads CASSLKPSGSGNTIYF. The CDR3 coding sequence is TGTGCCAGCAGCCTTAAACCCTCAGGGTCTGGAAACACCATATATTTT.

V usage is TRBV16 and J usage is TRBJ1-2; D uncertain. Germline V gene lookup returns CDR1 KGHSY and CDR2 FQNENV. Between the trimmed V and J ends, which lost 6 bases and 3 bases, there was a span of 20 bases. The CDR3 is 16 residues long. Here the CDR3 reads CASSPTTSGGYYGYTF. The CDR3 region has the DNA TGTGCCAGCAGTCCTACTACCTCGGGCGGGTACTATGGCTACACCTTC.

V gene TRBV9 combines with J gene TRBJ2-7; no definite D call. This CDR3 is 15 amino acids long. CDR1 and CDR2 (germline): SGDLS, YYNGEE. The V end lost 4 bases, the J end lost 4 bases, and 18 bases lay between the germline ends. Written as DNA, the CDR3 is TGTGCCAGCAGCCCGTCGGACGTACCGACATACGAGCAGTACTTC. Translating gives CASSPSDVPTYEQYF. Full variable domain (remainder filled in from reference TRBV9 and TRBJ2-7): DSGVTQTPKHLITATGQRVTLRCSPRSGDLSVYWYQQSLDQGLQFLIQYYNGEERAKGNILERFSAQQFPDLHSELNLSSLELGDSALYFCASSPSDVPTYEQYFGPGTRLTVT.